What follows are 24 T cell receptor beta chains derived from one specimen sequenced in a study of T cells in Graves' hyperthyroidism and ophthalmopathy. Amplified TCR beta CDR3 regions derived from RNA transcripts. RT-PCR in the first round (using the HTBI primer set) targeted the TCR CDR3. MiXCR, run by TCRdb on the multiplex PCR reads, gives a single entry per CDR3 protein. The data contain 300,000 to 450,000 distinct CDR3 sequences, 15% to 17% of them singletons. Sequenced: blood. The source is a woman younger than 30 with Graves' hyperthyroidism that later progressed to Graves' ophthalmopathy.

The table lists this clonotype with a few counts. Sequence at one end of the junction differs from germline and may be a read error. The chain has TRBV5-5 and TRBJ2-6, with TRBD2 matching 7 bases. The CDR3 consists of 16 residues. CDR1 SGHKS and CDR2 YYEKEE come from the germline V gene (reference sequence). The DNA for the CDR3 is TGTGCCAGCAGCTCTACTAGACTAGCTGGGGCCAGCGTCCTGACTTTC. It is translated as CASSSTRLAGASVLTF.

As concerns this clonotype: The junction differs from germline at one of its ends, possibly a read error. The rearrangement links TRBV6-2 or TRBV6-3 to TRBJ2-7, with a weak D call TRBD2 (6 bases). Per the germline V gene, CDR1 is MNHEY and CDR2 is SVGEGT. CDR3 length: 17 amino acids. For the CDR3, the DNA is TGTGCCAGCGGTTACTCGCCAATCGGGGGTAAGACCTACGAGCAGTACTTC. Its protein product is CASGYSPIGGKTYEQYF.

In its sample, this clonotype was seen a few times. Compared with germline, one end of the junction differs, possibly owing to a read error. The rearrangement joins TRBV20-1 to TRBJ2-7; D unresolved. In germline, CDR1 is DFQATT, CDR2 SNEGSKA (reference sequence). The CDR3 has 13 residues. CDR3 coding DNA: TGCAGTGCTAGAGTAGGCGGTGCCTACGAGCAGCACTTC. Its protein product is CSARVGGAYEQHF.

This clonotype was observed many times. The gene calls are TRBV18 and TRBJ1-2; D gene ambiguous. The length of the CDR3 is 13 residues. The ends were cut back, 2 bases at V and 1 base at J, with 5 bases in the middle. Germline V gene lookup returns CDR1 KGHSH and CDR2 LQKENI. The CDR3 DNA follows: TGTGCCAGCTCACCAGCCAATAACTATGGCTACACCTTC. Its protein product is CASSPANNYGYTF.

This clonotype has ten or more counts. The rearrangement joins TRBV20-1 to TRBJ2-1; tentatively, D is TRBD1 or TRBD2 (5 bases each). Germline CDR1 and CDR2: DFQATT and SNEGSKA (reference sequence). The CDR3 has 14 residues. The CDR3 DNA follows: TGCAGGACAGCGGCCCGCGATGAATACAATGAGCAGTTCTTC. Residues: CRTAARDEYNEQFF.

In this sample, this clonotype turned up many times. CDR3 sequence: CASRMVLEDSPLHF. For the CDR3, the DNA is TGTGCCAGCAGGATGGTGTTGGAGGATTCACCCCTCCACTTT. This chain uses TRBV6-1 with TRBJ1-6; D is unresolved. CDR3 size: 14 residues. Germline V gene sequence: CDR1 MNHNS, CDR2 SASEGT. V was trimmed by 6 bases and J by 8 bases, leaving 14 bases between them.

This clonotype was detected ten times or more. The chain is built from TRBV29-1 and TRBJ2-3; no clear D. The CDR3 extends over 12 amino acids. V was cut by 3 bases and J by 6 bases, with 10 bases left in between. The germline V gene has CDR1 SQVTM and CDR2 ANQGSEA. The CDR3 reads CSVDGLRDTQYF. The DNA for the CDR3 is TGCAGCGTTGACGGGCTGCGGGATACGCAGTATTTT.

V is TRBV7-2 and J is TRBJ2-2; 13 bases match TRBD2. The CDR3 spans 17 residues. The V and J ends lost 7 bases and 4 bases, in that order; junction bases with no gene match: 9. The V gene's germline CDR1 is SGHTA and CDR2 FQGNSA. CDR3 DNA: TGTGCCAGCACCGAGACTAGCGGGAGGACATTCACCGGGGAGCTGTTTTTT. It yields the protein CASTETSGRTFTGELFF.

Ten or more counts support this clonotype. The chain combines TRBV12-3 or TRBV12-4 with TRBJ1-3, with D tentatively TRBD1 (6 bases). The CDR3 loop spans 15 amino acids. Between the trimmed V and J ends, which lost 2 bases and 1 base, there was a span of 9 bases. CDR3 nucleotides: TGTGCCAGCAGTTTAAGGGGGTTTTCTGGAAACACCATATATTTT. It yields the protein CASSLRGFSGNTIYF.

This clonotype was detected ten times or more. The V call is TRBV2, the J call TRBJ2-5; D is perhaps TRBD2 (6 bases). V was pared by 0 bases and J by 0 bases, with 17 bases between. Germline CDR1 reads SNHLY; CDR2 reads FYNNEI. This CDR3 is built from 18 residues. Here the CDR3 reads CASSEALGTGAHQETQYF. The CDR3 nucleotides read TGTGCCAGCAGTGAAGCGCTAGGAACGGGAGCCCACCAAGAGACCCAGTACTTC.

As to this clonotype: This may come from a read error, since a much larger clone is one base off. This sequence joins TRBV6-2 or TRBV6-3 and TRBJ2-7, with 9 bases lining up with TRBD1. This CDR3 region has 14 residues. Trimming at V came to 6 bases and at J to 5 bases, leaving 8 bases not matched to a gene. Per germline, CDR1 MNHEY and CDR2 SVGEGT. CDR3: CASSSGTGPDEQYF. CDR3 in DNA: TGTGCCAGCAGCTCCGGGACAGGGCCTGACGAGCAGTACTTC.

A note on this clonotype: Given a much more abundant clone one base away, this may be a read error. The CDR3 DNA is TGCGCCAGCAGCCCTTCTTCGGCGGGAGGGGAGACCCAGTTCTTC. Translation: CASSPSSAGGETQFF. J is TRBJ2-1 and V is TRBV5-1; 9 bases are shared with TRBD2. The germline V gene encodes CDR1 SGHRS and CDR2 YFSETQ. V gave up 4 bases and J gave up 13 bases; unmatched junction bases: 15. There are 15 residues in the CDR3.

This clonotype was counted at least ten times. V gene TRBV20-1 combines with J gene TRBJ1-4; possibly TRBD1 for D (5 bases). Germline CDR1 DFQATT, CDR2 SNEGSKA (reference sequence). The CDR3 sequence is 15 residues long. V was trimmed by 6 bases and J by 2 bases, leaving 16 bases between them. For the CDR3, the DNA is TGCAGTGCGTCATTACGGGGGACGACTAATGAAAAACTGTTTTTT. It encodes CSASLRGTTNEKLFF.

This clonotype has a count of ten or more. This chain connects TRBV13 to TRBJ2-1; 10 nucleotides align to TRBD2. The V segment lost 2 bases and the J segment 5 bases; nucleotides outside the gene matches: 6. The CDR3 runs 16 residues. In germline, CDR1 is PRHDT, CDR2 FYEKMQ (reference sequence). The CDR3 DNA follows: TGTGCCAGCAGCTTAAGGACTAGCGGCGTTAACAATGAGCAGTTCTTC. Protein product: CASSLRTSGVNNEQFF.

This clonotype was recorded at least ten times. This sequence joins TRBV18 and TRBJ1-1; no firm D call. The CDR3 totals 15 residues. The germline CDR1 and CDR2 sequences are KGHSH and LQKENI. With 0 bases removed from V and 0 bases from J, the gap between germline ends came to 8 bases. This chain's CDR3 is CASSPPEGMNTEAFF. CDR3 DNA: TGTGCCAGCTCACCACCGGAAGGAATGAACACTGAAGCTTTCTTT.

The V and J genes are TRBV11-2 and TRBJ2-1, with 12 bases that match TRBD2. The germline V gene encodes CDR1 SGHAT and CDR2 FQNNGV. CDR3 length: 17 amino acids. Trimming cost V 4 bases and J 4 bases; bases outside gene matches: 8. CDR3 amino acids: CASSSPGTSGLYNEQFF. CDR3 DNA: TGTGCCAGCAGCTCTCCCGGGACTAGCGGGCTATACAATGAGCAGTTCTTC.

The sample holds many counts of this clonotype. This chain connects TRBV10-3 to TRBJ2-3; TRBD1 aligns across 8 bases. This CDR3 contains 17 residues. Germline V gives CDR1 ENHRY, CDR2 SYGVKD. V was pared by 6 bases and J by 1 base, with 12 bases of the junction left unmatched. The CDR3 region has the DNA TGTGCCATCAGAGAATTCGCTACAGGGGGTGGCACAGATACGCAGTATTTT. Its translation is CAIREFATGGGTDTQYF.

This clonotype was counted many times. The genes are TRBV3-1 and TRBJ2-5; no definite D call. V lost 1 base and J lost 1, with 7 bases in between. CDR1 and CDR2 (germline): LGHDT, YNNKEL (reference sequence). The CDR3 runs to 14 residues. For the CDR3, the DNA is TGTGCCAGCAGCCAAGCATCTAGCCAAGAGACCCAGTACTTC. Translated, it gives CASSQASSQETQYF.

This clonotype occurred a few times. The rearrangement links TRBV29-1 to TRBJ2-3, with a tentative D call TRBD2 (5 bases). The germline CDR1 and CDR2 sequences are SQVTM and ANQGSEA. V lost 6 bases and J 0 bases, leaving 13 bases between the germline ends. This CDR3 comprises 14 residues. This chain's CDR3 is CSVNRDPSTDTQYF. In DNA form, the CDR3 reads TGCAGCGTGAACCGGGATCCAAGCACAGATACGCAGTATTTT.

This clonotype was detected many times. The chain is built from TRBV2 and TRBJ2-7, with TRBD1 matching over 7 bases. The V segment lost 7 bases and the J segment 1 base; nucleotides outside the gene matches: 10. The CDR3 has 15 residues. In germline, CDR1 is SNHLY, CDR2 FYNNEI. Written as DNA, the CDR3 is TGTGCCAGCATAGACAGGGACCATCTATCCTACGAGCAGTACTTC. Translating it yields CASIDRDHLSYEQYF.

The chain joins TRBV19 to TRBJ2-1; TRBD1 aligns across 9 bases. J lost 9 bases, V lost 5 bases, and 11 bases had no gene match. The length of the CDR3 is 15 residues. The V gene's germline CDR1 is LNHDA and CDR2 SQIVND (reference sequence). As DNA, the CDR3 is TGTGCCAGTAGTTACACCGGGACAGGGCTCGCTGAGCAGTTCTTC. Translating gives CASSYTGTGLAEQFF.

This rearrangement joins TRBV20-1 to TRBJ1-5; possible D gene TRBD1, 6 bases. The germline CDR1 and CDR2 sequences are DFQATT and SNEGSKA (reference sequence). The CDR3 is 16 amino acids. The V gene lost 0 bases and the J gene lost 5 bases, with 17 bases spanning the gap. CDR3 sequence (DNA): TGCAGTGCTAGAGACCGCTCTCAGGGGTCAGATCAGCCCCAGCATTTT. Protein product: CSARDRSQGSDQPQHF.

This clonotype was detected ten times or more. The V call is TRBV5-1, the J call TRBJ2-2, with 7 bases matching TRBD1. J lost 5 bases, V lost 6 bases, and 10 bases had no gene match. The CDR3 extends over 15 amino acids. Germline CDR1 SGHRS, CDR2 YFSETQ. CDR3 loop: CASTITAGGTGELFF. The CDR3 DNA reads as TGCGCCAGCACCATAACGGCAGGGGGTACCGGGGAGCTGTTTTTT.

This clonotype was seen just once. CDR3 nucleotide sequence: TGTGCCAGCAGCTTAGCCCCAGGACAGGGTGGGGCCTACGAGCAGTTCTTC. Amino acid sequence: CASSLAPGQGGAYEQFF. The genes are TRBV7-9 and TRBJ2-7; TRBD1 agrees at 8 bases. The DNA end lines up better with TRBJ2-1; the J call may be wrong. The CDR3 spans 17 residues. CDR1 is SEHNR, CDR2 FQNEAQ, per germline (reference sequence).